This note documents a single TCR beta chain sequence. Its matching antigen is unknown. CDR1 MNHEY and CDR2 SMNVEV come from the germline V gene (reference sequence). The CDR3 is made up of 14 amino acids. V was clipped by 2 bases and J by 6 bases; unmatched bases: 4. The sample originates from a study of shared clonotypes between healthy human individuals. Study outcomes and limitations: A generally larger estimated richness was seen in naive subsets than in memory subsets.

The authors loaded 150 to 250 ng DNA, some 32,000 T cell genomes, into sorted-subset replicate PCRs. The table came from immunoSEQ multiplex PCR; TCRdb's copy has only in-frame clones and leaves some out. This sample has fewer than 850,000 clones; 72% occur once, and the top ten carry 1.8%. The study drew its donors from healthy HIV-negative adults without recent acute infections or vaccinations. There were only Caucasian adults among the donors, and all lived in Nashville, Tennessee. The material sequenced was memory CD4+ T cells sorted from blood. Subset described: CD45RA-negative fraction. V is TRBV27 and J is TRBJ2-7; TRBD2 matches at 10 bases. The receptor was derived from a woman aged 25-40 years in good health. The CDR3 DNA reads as TGTGCCAGCAGTTTAGGGACTAGCGCGTCCGAGCAGTACTTC. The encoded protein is CASSLGTSASEQYF.